This T cell receptor beta chain was retrieved from a study of cytomegalovirus exposure and HLA in healthy donors. Overall study findings and caveats: Presence/absence results assume similar sequencing depth per donor, which may not hold. Some public TCRs appeared in many individuals, while most sequences were rare.

A note on this clone: Its cognate antigen is unknown.

The PCR used 60 Vbeta and 13 Jbeta primers. Measured with immunoSEQ multiplex PCR; TCRdb has only the in-frame clones, and not every one. There are around 160,000 clones in the sample; roughly two thirds occur only once, and roughly 4% lies in the top ten. This CDR3 comprises 13 residues. The V end lost 5 bases, the J end lost 3 bases, and 10 bases lay between the germline ends. From germline, CDR1 is MNHEY and CDR2 SVGAGI. The chain links TRBV6-5 to TRBJ1-2; a possible D gene is TRBD1 (5 bases). The clonotype comes from a woman under 30 in good health and CMV-seropositive. Sequenced sample: PBMCs. The CDR3 nucleotides read TGTGCCAGCAGTCTCCAGGGTCACTATGGCTACACCTTC. Protein product: CASSLQGHYGYTF.